The following is a T cell receptor (beta chain) sequence with its context. The antigen is unknown. The data originate from a study of PD-1 blockade in classical Hodgkin lymphoma. CDR1 is SGHRS and CDR2 is YFSETQ in the germline V gene. With 4 bases clipped from V and 4 bases from J, the junction kept 3 bases outside the gene matches. The CDR3 runs to 13 residues. Study findings and constraints: After ASCT, patients who started nivolumab under 1 year later were excluded.

Sample time point: cycle 4 day 1 (C4D1), after more than five weeks of nivolumab. All patients experienced relapse after autologous stem cell transplantation, and brentuximab vedotin exposure was variable. Researchers report purifying CD4+ T cells from thawed PBMCs by magnetic negative selection. Libraries were prepared by immunoSEQ multiplex PCR; TCRdb keeps only in-frame clonotypes and omits some of them. The table has some 9,100 clones, approximately 80% seen once. The sequencing here drew on CD4+ T cells from blood, taken before the fourth cycle of nivolumab. The TCR was taken from a human donor with classical Hodgkin lymphoma. This chain links TRBV5-1 with TRBJ2-5; 8 positions agree with TRBD1. This CDR3 reads CASSQGARETQYF. Written as DNA, the CDR3 is TGCGCCAGCAGCCAGGGGGCCCGAGAGACCCAGTACTTC.